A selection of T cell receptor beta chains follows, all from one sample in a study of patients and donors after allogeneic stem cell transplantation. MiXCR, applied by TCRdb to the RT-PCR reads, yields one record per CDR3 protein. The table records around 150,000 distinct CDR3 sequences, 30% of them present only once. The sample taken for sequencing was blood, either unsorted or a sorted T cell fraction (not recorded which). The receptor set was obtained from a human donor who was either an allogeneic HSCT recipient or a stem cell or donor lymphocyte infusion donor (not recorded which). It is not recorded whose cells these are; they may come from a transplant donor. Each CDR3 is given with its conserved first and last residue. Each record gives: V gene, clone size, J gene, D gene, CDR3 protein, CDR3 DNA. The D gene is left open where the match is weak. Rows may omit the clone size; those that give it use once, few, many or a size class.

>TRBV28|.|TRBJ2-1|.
CASSLLLGDNEQFF
TGTGCCAGCAGTTTACTGCTAGGTGACAATGAGCAGTTCTTC
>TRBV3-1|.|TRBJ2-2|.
CASSSAYLAGELFF
TGTGCCAGCAGCTCTGCTTACTTGGCCGGGGAGCTGTTTTTT
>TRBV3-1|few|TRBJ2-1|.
CASSQVDPGEQFF
TGTGCCAGCAGCCAAGTGGATCCTGGGGAGCAGTTCTTC
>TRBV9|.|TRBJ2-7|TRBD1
CASSVGDSSYEQYF
TGTGCCAGCAGCGTAGGGGACAGTTCCTACGAGCAGTACTTC
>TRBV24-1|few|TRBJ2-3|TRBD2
CATSDTGLAEITDTQYF
TGTGCCACCAGTGACACTGGACTAGCGGAGATCACAGATACGCAGTATTTT
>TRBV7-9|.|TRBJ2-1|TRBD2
CASSLVAGDGNEQFF
TGTGCCAGCAGCTTAGTAGCGGGAGACGGCAATGAGCAGTTCTTC
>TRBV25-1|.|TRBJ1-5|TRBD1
CASSGDRDNQPQHF
TGTGCCAGCAGTGGGGACAGGGACAATCAGCCCCAGCATTTT
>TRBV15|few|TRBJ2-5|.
CATRAQETQYF
TGTGCCACCAGAGCTCAAGAGACCCAGTACTTC
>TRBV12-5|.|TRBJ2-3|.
CASGLVPGIAVTSTDTQYF
TGTGCTAGTGGTTTGGTACCCGGGATCGCGGTAACTAGCACAGATACGCAGTATTTT
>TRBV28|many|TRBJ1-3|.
CASSWSLQARNTIYF
TGTGCCAGCAGTTGGTCCCTACAGGCTAGAAACACCATATATTTT
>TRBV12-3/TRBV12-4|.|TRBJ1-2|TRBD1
CASSLLGQGGYGYTF
TGTGCCAGCAGTTTACTCGGGCAGGGGGGCTATGGCTACACCTTC
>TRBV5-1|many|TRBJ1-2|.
CASSLGTVTGGYTF
TGCGCCAGCAGCCTGGGGACGGTAACCGGTGGCTACACCTTC
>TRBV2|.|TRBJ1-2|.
CASSTTGNGYTF
TGTGCCAGCAGCACTACAGGGAACGGCTACACCTTC
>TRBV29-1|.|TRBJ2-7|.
CSVEQAYEQYF
TGCAGCGTCGAACAAGCCTACGAGCAGTACTTC
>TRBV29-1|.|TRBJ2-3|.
CSVDRNTQYF
TGCAGCGTTGACCGGAATACGCAGTATTTT
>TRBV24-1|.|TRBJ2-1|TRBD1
CATSDSTTGHNEQFF
TGTGCCACCAGTGATTCGACGACAGGGCACAATGAGCAGTTCTTC
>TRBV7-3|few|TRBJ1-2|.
CASSIGPDNYGYTF
TGTGCCAGCAGCATAGGTCCAGATAACTATGGCTACACCTTC
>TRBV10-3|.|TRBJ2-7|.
CAISRQDYEQYF
TGTGCCATCAGTCGACAGGACTACGAGCAGTACTTC